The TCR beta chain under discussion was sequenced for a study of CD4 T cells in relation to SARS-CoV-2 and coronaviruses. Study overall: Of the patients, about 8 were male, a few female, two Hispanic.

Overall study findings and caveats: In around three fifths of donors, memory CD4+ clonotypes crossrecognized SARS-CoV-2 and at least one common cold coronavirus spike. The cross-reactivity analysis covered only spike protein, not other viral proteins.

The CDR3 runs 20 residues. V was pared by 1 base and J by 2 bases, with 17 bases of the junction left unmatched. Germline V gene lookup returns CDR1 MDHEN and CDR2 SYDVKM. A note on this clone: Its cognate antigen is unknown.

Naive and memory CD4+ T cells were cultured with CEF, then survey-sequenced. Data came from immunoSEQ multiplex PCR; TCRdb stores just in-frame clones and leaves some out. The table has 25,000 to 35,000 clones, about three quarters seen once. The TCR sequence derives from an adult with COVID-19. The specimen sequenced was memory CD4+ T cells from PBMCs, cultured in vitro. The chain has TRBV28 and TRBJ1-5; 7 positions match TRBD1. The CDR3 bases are TGTGCCAGCAGTTTATTCCAGGGGGTATCAGGTGGGTCGGGCAATCAGCCCCAGCATTTT. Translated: CASSLFQGVSGGSGNQPQHF.